Presented here are 12 T cell receptor beta chains from one specimen sequenced in a study of CD8 T cells in ankylosing spondylitis. Study-wide results and caveats: Ankylosing spondylitis blood seemed to carry a telltale TCR beta motif made of fewer than 10 highly homologous variants.

For these TCRs, the target antigens are not known. TCRdb re-called the 5' RACE reads through MiXCR, storing one row per CDR3 protein. The repertoire holds some 220,000 distinct CDR3 sequences, just under 7.5% seen once, with about 14% in the top ten. The sample comprised blood, either unsorted or a sorted T cell fraction (not recorded which). The receptor set was obtained from a male donor with ankylosing spondylitis.

This clonotype appeared a few times. This rearrangement joins TRBV4-1 to TRBJ1-5, with TRBD1 identical over 7 bases. Germline V gene data show CDR1 as MGHRA and CDR2 as YSYEKL. The junction had 4 bases not matched to a gene; V was cut back by 2 bases and J by 3 bases. This CDR3 comprises 15 residues. CDR3 sequence (DNA): TGCGCCAGCAGCCAATACAGGGGCAACAATCAGCCCCAGCATTTT. Amino acids: CASSQYRGNNQPQHF.

The sample holds many counts of this clonotype. This rearrangement joins TRBV7-2 to TRBJ1-3; D call uncertain. Trimming took off 3 bases at V and 0 bases at J, with 9 bases between the two ends. Per germline, CDR1 SGHTA and CDR2 FQGNSA. The CDR3 length is 15 residues. The CDR3 spells CASSLEAYSGNTIYF. The CDR3 DNA reads as TGTGCCAGCAGCTTGGAAGCTTACTCTGGAAACACCATATATTTT.

This clonotype has ten or more counts. The chain has TRBV6-5 and TRBJ1-2, with D tentatively TRBD1 (6 bases). Per the germline V gene, CDR1 is MNHEY and CDR2 is SVGAGI. Trimming removed 0 bases at V and 7 bases at J, with 6 bases between. The CDR3 consists of 12 residues. The CDR3: CASSYSGAGYTF. The CDR3 nucleotides read TGTGCCAGCAGTTACTCGGGGGCTGGCTACACCTTC.

This clonotype was counted many times. The chain recombines TRBV9 with TRBJ1-4, with a tentative D call TRBD1 (5 bases). Germline assignment: CDR1 SGDLS and CDR2 YYNGEE. V was trimmed by 1 base and J by 7 bases, leaving 14 bases between them. CDR3 size: 15 residues. CDR3 in DNA: TGTGCCAGCAGCGTACTGGGACTCCGAACTGAAAAACTGTTTTTT. Translated, it gives CASSVLGLRTEKLFF.

This clonotype occurred a few times. The rearrangement joins TRBV5-1 to TRBJ2-1, with TRBD2 matching 16 bases. Germline CDR1 reads SGHRS; CDR2 reads YFSETQ. The trim removed 2 bases at V and 2 bases at J, leaving 7 bases unmatched. This CDR3 comprises 19 residues. The CDR3 DNA sequence: TGCGCCAGCAGCTTTTACGGGACTAGCGGGAGGGCCCCCTACAATGAGCAGTTCTTC. It specifies CASSFYGTSGRAPYNEQFF. Together with reference TRBV5-1 and TRBJ2-1, the CDR3 gives the full variable domain: KAGVTQTPRYLIKTRGQQVTLSCSPISGHRSVSWYQQTPGQGLQFLFEYFSETQRNKGNFPGRFSGRQFSNSRSEMNVSTLELGDSALYLCASSFYGTSGRAPYNEQFFGPGTRLTVL.

This clonotype was detected a few times. The rearrangement joins TRBV12-5 to TRBJ2-3, with 7 bases aligning to TRBD2. Per germline, CDR1 LGHNT and CDR2 FRNRAP. V trimming: 8 bases; J trimming: 8 bases; junction bases outside the gene matches: 7. This CDR3 contains 12 residues. CDR3 region: CASSSGIGTQYF. The DNA of the CDR3 is TGTGCTAGTAGCAGCGGGATTGGTACGCAGTATTTT.

This clonotype occurred many times. The chain carries TRBV4-3 and TRBJ2-7, with no clear D. The CDR3 length is 13 residues. Germline lookup yields CDR1 LGHNA and CDR2 YSLEER. Trimming pared 1 base from V and 5 bases from J, leaving 9 bases between. CDR3 sequence: CASSQGRVDEQYF. CDR3 nucleotide sequence: TGCGCCAGCAGCCAAGGAAGGGTGGACGAGCAGTACTTC.

This clonotype was detected many times. The chain has TRBV5-1 and TRBJ2-7; 14 bases agree with TRBD2. The length of the CDR3 is 16 residues. Germline trimming cut 4 bases from V and 6 bases from J; bases unmatched to any gene: 9. Germline V lookup: CDR1 SGHRS, CDR2 YFSETQ. The DNA of the CDR3 is TGCGCCAGCAGCCTCACCCAGGGACTAGCGGGAGTCGAGCAGTACTTC. Protein sequence: CASSLTQGLAGVEQYF.

This clonotype has a count of ten or more. The chain carries TRBV9 and TRBJ1-2, with no clear D. V dropped 4 bases and J dropped 8 bases, with 21 bases sitting between them. Germline V CDR1 and CDR2: SGDLS, YYNGEE. The CDR3 is made up of 15 amino acids. CDR3 nucleotides: TGTGCCAGCAGCCGCCCCCGTGCTGGGCAAGTAGGCTACACCTTC. The encoded protein is CASSRPRAGQVGYTF. The whole variable domain, remainder taken from reference TRBV9 and TRBJ1-2, is DSGVTQTPKHLITATGQRVTLRCSPRSGDLSVYWYQQSLDQGLQFLIQYYNGEERAKGNILERFSAQQFPDLHSELNLSSLELGDSALYFCASSRPRAGQVGYTFGSGTRLTVV.

This clonotype was counted at least ten times. The CDR3 region has the DNA TGTGCCAGCAGTATAAGCGGGACAGGGGCCTACGAGCAGTACTTC. The encoded protein is CASSISGTGAYEQYF. The genes are TRBV27 and TRBJ2-7; 10 nucleotides line up with TRBD1. CDR1 MNHEY and CDR2 SMNVEV come from the germline V gene (reference sequence). V lost 5 bases, J lost 2 bases, and 6 bases stayed unmatched. This CDR3 region has 15 residues.

In its sample, this clonotype was seen a few times. The chain combines TRBV5-5 with TRBJ2-1; the D is unclear. The germline V and J ends were trimmed by 0 bases and 0 bases, with 10 bases remaining between them. CDR3 length equals 16 residues. Germline V gene sequence: CDR1 SGHKS, CDR2 YYEKEE (reference sequence). As DNA, the CDR3 is TGTGCCAGCAGCTTGGATCCGACGAGCTCCTACAATGAGCAGTTCTTC. It specifies CASSLDPTSSYNEQFF.

This clonotype was recorded at least ten times. This chain connects TRBV4-1 to TRBJ1-1; D gene ambiguous. Germline V gives CDR1 MGHRA, CDR2 YSYEKL. V lost 0 bases and J lost 1, with 12 bases in between. The CDR3 has 16 residues. The CDR3 here is CASSQDTAYPNTEAFF. In DNA, the CDR3 is TGCGCCAGCAGCCAAGATACGGCATACCCGAACACTGAAGCTTTCTTT.